The present T cell receptor beta chain was sequenced within a study of blood T cell repertoires in COVID-19. Study details: The origin of the acute and convalescent COVID-19 samples was the United States, Italy and Spain. T cells, B-cell-depleted T cells, or PBMCs supplied cDNA or gDNA.

This clone has only one observation. Some clones are missing from TCRdb's copy, which holds only in-frame ones; the method was immunoSEQ multiplex PCR. The sample includes over 100,000 clones, around 90% seen only once; the top ten take 5.2%. Those enrolled in Seattle joined during active infection and were followed longitudinally afterward. The ends lost 2 bases at V and 8 bases at J; junction bases unmatched: 7. The CDR3 runs 14 residues. Germline CDR1 SGHRS, CDR2 YFSETQ. The sequenced sample was peripheral blood. The chain uses TRBV5-1 and TRBJ2-1; 7 bases match TRBD1. The clonotype was recovered from a woman in her forties or fifties with COVID-19, enrolled during active disease. CDR3 residues: CASSFGQAGDEQFF. Here the CDR3 DNA reads TGCGCCAGCAGCTTCGGACAGGCTGGGGATGAGCAGTTCTTC.